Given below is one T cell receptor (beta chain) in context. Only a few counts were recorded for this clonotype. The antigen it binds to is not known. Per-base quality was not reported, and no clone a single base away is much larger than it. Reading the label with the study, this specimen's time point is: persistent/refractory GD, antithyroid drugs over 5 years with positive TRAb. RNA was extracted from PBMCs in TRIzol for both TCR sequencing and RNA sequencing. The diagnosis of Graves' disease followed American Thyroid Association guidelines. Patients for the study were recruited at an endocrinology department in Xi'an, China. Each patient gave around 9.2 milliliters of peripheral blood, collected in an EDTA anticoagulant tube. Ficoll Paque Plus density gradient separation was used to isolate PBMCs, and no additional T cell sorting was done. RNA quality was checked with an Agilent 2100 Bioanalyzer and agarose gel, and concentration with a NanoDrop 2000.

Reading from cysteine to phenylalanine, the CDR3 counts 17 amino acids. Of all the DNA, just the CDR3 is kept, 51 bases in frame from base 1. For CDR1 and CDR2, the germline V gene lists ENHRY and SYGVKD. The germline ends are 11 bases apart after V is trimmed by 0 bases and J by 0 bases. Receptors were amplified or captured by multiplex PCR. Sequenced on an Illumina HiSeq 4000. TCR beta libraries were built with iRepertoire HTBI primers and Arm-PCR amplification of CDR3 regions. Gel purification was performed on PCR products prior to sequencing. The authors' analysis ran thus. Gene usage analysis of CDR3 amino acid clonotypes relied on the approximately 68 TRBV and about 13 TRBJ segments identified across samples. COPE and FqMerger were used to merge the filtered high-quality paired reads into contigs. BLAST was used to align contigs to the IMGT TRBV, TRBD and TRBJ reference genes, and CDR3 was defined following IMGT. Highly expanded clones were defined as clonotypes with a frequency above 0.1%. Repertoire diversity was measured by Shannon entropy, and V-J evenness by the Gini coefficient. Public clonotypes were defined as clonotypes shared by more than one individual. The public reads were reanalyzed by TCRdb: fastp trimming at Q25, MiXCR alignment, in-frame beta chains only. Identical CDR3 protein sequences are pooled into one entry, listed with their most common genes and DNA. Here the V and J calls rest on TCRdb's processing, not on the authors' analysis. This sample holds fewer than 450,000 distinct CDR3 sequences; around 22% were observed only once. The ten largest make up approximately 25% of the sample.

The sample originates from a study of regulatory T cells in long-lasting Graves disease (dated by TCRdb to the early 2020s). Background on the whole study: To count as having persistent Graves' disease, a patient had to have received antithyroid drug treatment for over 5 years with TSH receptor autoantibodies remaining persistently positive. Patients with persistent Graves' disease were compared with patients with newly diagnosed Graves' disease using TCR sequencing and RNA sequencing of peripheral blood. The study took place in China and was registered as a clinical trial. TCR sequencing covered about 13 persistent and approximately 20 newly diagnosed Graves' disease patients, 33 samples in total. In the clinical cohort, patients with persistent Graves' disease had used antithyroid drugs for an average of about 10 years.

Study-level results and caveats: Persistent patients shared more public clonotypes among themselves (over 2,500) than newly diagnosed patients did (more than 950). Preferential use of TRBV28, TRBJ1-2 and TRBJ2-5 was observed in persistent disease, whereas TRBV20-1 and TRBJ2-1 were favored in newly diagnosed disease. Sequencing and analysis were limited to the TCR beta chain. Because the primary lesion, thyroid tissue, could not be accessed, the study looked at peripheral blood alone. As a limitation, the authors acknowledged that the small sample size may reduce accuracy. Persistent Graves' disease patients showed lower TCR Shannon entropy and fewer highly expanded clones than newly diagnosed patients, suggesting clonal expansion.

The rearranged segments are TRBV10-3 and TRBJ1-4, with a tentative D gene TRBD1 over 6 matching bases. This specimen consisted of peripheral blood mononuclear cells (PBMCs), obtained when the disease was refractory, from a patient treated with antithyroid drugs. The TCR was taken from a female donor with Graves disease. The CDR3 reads CAISESQGYSTNEKLFF. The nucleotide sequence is TGTGCCATCAGTGAGTCGCAGGGGTATTCAACTAATGAAAAACTGTTTTTT.